These 6 T cell receptor beta chains share one sample of origin, sequenced in a study of T cells after yellow fever vaccination. TCRdb passed the 5' RACE reads through MiXCR, listing each CDR3 protein once. The sample holds around 73,000 distinct CDR3 sequences, approximately 7.5% seen once. The sequencing used CD8+ T cells sorted from PBMCs, collected on the day of the yellow fever booster vaccination. The receptors were gathered from a man younger than 40 who received the YFV17D yellow fever vaccine.

This clonotype was counted between two and nine times. The V call is TRBV7-3, the J call TRBJ2-4, with 7 positions matching TRBD2. J was trimmed by 8 bases and V by 0 bases; bases with no gene match: 13. Germline V gene data show CDR1 as SGHTA and CDR2 as FQGTGA. This CDR3 spans 17 amino acids. The CDR3 bases are TGTGCCAGCAGCTTAACGCCCCAGGGCGGGAGAGGGGACATTCAGTACTTC. Residues: CASSLTPQGGRGDIQYF. The variable domain in full, with the rest retrieved from reference TRBV7-3 and TRBJ2-4, is GAGVSQTPSNKVTEKGKYVELRCDPISGHTALYWYRQSLGQGPEFLIYFQGTGAADDSGLPNDRFFAVRPEGSVSTLKIQRTERGDSAVYLCASSLTPQGGRGDIQYFGAGTRLSVL.

This clonotype has only a few counts. This sequence joins TRBV3-1 and TRBJ2-1, with 12 bases that match TRBD1. Germline CDR1 and CDR2: LGHDT and YNNKEL (reference sequence). This CDR3 comprises 20 residues. V lost 0 bases and J lost 1; bases outside the gene matches: 10. In nucleotides, the CDR3 is TGTGCCAGCAGCCAAGAGGTGGGACAGGGGGCATTTAATTCCTACAATGAGCAGTTCTTC. It encodes CASSQEVGQGAFNSYNEQFF.

This clonotype occurred many times. CDR3 in DNA: TGTGCCAGCAGCTTGGGCGGGGCACAAGAGACCCAGTACTTC. Its protein is CASSLGGAQETQYF. The chain recombines TRBV7-2 with TRBJ2-5; possibly TRBD2 for D (6 bases). The V end was cut by 3 bases, the J end by 2 bases, with 10 bases between. From germline, CDR1 is SGHTA and CDR2 FQGNSA. CDR3 length: 14 amino acids. The full variable domain, rest sourced from reference TRBV7-2 and TRBJ2-5, is GAGVSQSPSNKVTEKGKDVELRCDPISGHTALYWYRQSLGQGLEFLIYFQGNSAPDKSGLPSDRFSAERTGGSVSTLTIQRTQQEDSAVYLCASSLGGAQETQYFGPGTRLLVL.

This clonotype showed up many times. The chain is built from TRBV4-2 and TRBJ2-5, with 7 bases lining up with TRBD2. The V and J ends lost 0 bases and 5 bases, in that order; junction bases with no gene match: 6. Germline assignment: CDR1 LGHNA and CDR2 YNFKEQ. This CDR3 spans 15 amino acids. The CDR3 sequence: CASSQDGLAAETQYF. CDR3 in DNA: TGTGCCAGCAGCCAAGATGGGCTAGCGGCGGAGACCCAGTACTTC.

V gene TRBV7-1 combines with J gene TRBJ2-7; 7 bases are shared with TRBD2. Being an ORF, TRBV7-1 has a function that is uncertain. CDR3 length: 12 amino acids. V lost 3 bases and J lost 7; bases outside the gene matches: 3. Written as DNA, the CDR3 is TGTGCCAGCAGCTCCGGGACTAAAGAGCAGTACTTC. This sequence encodes CASSSGTKEQYF.

This clonotype was detected a few times. V is TRBV5-1 and J is TRBJ2-1; 8 bases are a match to TRBD2. CDR3 size: 13 residues. CDR1 is SGHRS, CDR2 YFSETQ, per germline. V shed 2 bases and J 12 bases; nucleotides not matched to a gene: 7. CDR3 in amino acids: CASSFDSGAWQFF. The CDR3 region has the DNA TGCGCCAGCAGCTTCGATAGCGGGGCTTGGCAGTTCTTC.